This entry is about one T cell receptor beta chain. The antigen remains unidentified. The data were obtained in a study of T cell responses to AZD1222 COVID-19 vaccine. Study information: Pooled in the analysis were second doses at about 4 or about 12 weeks.

The study, taken as a whole, reports: It was only after the peak T cell response that any repertoires were sampled. Per reports, nearly half of all spike-specific TCRs target regions that are unmutated in variants. Females outnumbered males among donors, who were mostly white British; clonal diversity was possibly underestimated.

TCRdb keeps only in-frame clones here, not all; method: immunoSEQ multiplex PCR. This sample carries more than 25,000 clones, about nine tenths of them seen once, and the ten largest clones take around 1.4%. The CDR3 has 11 amino acids. Germline assignment: CDR1 KGHDR and CDR2 SFDVKD. V was trimmed by 3 bases and J by 5 bases, leaving 3 bases between them. The TCR was taken from an adult in good health. Sequenced here: peripheral blood, sampled on day 0 of AZD1222 vaccination. The rearrangement joins TRBV24-1 to TRBJ1-2; D gene uncertain. CDR3 loop: CATSDGYGYTF. The CDR3 nucleotides are TGTGCCACCAGTGATGGATATGGCTACACCTTC.